This T cell receptor (beta chain) is drawn from a study of shared clonotypes between healthy human individuals. As to this clone: The antigen remains unidentified.

Study results and limitations: Clonotypes shared by all four donors outscored non-shared clonotypes in generation probability. For naive CD4 cells, roughly 5% of clonotypes were shared across a handful of donors.

Germline values: CDR1 SNHLY, CDR2 FYNNEI. V gave up 5 bases and J gave up 6 bases, with 20 bases separating them. The CDR3 sequence is 16 residues long. Sequenced by immunoSEQ multiplex PCR; TCRdb stores in-frame clones only, minus some. The profile shows fewer than 2.5 million clones, 93% of them singletons. This chain connects TRBV2 to TRBJ2-4; no firm D call. The sequencing input was naive CD4+ T cells from PBMCs. Sample subset: CD45RA+ positively selected. This TCR derives from a man between 18 and 29 years old in good health. Some clones in this sample may be carry-over from other donors' samples. The CDR3 region has the DNA TGTGCCAGCAGTCCTCGGATTGGGCCTCTGATAAACATTCAGTACTTC. Translated: CASSPRIGPLINIQYF.